This record covers a single T cell receptor beta chain. The record originates from a study of blood T cell repertoires in COVID-19. Study-wide context: From the United States, Italy and Spain came samples of acute and convalescent COVID-19. T cells, B-cell-depleted T cells, or PBMCs supplied cDNA or gDNA.

The junction had 5 bases not matched to a gene; V was cut back by 2 bases and J by 3 bases. This CDR3 comprises 15 residues. Germline values: CDR1 MNHEY, CDR2 SVGEGT. In the study's own analysis: Reference gene primer amplification in the assay estimated nucleated cell counts. The method was immunoSEQ multiplex PCR; TCRdb's version includes in-frame clones alone and lacks a portion of them. D and trimming were read from the DNA, whereas the V and J calls and clone size are those reported in that table. The repertoire consists of 80,000 or so clones, with 80% occurring once and the leading ten covering around 5.2%.

The specimen sequenced was peripheral blood. The sequence was obtained from an older woman with acute or convalescent COVID-19. The gene calls are TRBV6-2 or TRBV6-3 and TRBJ1-1; 8 bases match TRBD1. This chain's CDR3 is CASSYPDRDHTEAFF. CDR3 DNA sequence: TGTGCCAGCAGTTACCCGGACAGGGATCACACTGAAGCTTTCTTT.